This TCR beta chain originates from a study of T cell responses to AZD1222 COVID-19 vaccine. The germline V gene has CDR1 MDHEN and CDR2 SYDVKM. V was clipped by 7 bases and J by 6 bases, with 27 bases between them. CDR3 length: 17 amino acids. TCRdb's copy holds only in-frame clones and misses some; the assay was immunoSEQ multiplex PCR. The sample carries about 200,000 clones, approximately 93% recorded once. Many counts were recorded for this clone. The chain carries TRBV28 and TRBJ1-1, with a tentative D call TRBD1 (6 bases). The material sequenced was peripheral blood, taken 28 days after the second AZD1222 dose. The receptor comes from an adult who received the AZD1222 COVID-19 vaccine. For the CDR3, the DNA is TGTGCCAGCACCAAACGGGTTCAGGGGATACCAAACGCTGAAGCTTTCTTT. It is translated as CASTKRVQGIPNAEAFF.